This is a list of T cell receptor beta chains from one sample in a study of metastatic and nonmetastatic thyroid tumors. TCRdb re-processed the PCR reads through MiXCR. The table lists 20,000 to 25,000 clones, about 20% of them singletons. The sample comprised blood. Source of these receptors: a female donor with papillary thyroid cancer or a benign thyroid nodule (not recorded which). Some clones in this sample may be carry-over from other donors' samples. CDR3s include the opening cysteine and the closing phenylalanine or tryptophan. The D gene is left open where the match is weak. Clone size is not always given. Where it is, it says once, few, many or a class for expanded clones.

CASSLEGVSNQPHHF	TGTGCCAGCAGTTTAGAAGGGGTTAGCAATCAGCCCCATCATTTT	NA	NA	TRBV11-2	TRBJ1-5
CASSLDRFRVEKLFF	TGTGCCAGCAGCTTAGATCGTTTCAGGGTTGAAAAACTGTTTTTT	NA	many	TRBV11-2	TRBJ1-4
CASSPDRTNEKLFF	TGTGCCAGCTCACCCGACCGAACTAATGAAAAACTGTTTTTT	NA	NA	TRBV18	TRBJ1-4
CASSSTRPGEQYF	TGTGCCAGCAGTTCTACACGACCGGGGGAGCAGTACTTC	NA	NA	TRBV27	TRBJ2-7
CASSLEGGSGVEETQYF	TGTGCCAGCAGCTTAGAAGGCGGGAGCGGTGTAGAGGAGACCCAGTACTTC	TRBD2	NA	TRBV11-2	TRBJ2-5
CASSLYGRARETQYF	TGTGCCAGCAGTTTATACGGGAGGGCCCGAGAGACCCAGTACTTC	TRBD2	once	TRBV27	TRBJ2-5
CASSAGRKETQYF	TGTGCCAGCAGCGCGGGACGTAAAGAGACCCAGTACTTC	NA	many	TRBV7-2	TRBJ2-5
CAWSHTETDTQYF	TGTGCCTGGAGTCATACAGAAACAGATACGCAGTATTTT	NA	many	TRBV30	TRBJ2-3
CASRTSGTTNEKLFF	TGTGCCAGCAGAACTTCAGGAACAACTAATGAAAAACTGTTTTTT	NA	many	TRBV28	TRBJ1-4
CATSPGWNTEAFF	TGCGCTACCAGTCCGGGGTGGAACACTGAAGCTTTCTTT	NA	few	TRBV4-1	TRBJ1-1
CASSLGSSLGANVLTF	TGTGCCAGCAGCTTGGGGTCCAGTCTGGGGGCCAACGTCCTGACTTTC	NA	NA	TRBV5-4	TRBJ2-6
CASSDGDRNTEAFF	TGTGCCAGCAGCGACGGGGACAGAAACACTGAAGCTTTCTTT	TRBD1	NA	TRBV6-2/TRBV6-3	TRBJ1-1
CASSQPVRGAELFF	TGCGCCAGCAGCCAACCCGTGAGGGGCGCGGAGCTGTTTTTT	NA	NA	TRBV4-1	TRBJ2-2
CTSSEMAGGGDTQYF	TGTACCAGCAGTGAAATGGCGGGGGGGGGGGATACCCAGTACTTC	TRBD2	NA	TRBV2	TRBJ2-5
CASRAGAPRYEQYF	TGTGCCAGCAGAGCGGGGGCCCCCCGCTACGAGCAGTACTTC	TRBD2	few	TRBV27	TRBJ2-7
CASSQDRRITDTQYF	TGTGCCAGCAGCCAAGATCGGAGAATCACAGATACGCAGTATTTT	NA	many	TRBV4-2	TRBJ2-3
CSARDPRGAGELFF	TGCAGTGCTAGAGATCCTCGGGGCGCCGGGGAGCTGTTTTTT	NA	many	TRBV20-1	TRBJ2-2
CASRKPGQSFSNQPQHF	TGTGCCAGCAGAAAGCCGGGACAGAGTTTTAGCAATCAGCCACAGCATTTT	TRBD1	few	TRBV6-2/TRBV6-3	TRBJ1-5
CASSATGTSPLHF	TGTGCCAGTAGTGCAACAGGGACTTCACCCCTCCACTTT	NA	many	TRBV19	TRBJ1-6
CSASTGQLEGGYTF	TGCAGTGCTTCAACGGGACAGTTAGAAGGTGGCTACACCTTC	TRBD1	many	TRBV20-1	TRBJ1-2
CASSLATKRNYGYTF	TGTGCCAGCAGCTTAGCCACGAAACGGAACTATGGCTACACCTTC	NA	medium-sized	TRBV7-3	TRBJ1-2
CASSLASSGASYEQYF	TGTGCCAGCAGCTTAGCGTCTAGCGGGGCCTCCTACGAGCAGTACTTC	TRBD2	many	TRBV7-8	TRBJ2-7
CASSMFGGNTGELFF	TGTGCCAGCTCGATGTTTGGTGGGAACACCGGGGAGCTGTTTTTT	NA	many	TRBV18	TRBJ2-2
CASSPGLGNSPLHF	TGTGCCAGTAGTCCAGGACTGGGAAATTCACCCCTCCACTTT	NA	many	TRBV19	TRBJ1-6
CASSRDGRSTEAFF	TGTGCCAGCAGCCGGGACGGTAGGAGCACTGAAGCTTTCTTT	NA	many	TRBV6-1	TRBJ1-1
CASSPWTGEYGYTF	TGCGCCAGCAGCCCCTGGACAGGGGAATATGGCTACACCTTC	TRBD1	many	TRBV4-1	TRBJ1-2
CSGSGRAFNEQFF	TGCAGCGGTTCCGGCAGGGCGTTCAATGAGCAGTTCTTC	NA	few	TRBV29-1	TRBJ2-1
CSASSVRTEAFF	TGCAGTGCTAGTTCTGTGAGAACTGAAGCTTTCTTT	NA	NA	TRBV20-1	TRBJ1-1
CAWSAGGGVNEQFF	TGTGCCTGGAGCGCGGGAGGTGGAGTCAATGAGCAGTTCTTC	TRBD2	many	TRBV30	TRBJ2-1
CASSPRDGNTEAFF	TGTGCCAGCAGCCCCCGGGACGGTAACACTGAAGCTTTCTTT	NA	many	TRBV5-4	TRBJ1-1
CASSYSRGLYEQYF	TGTGCCAGCAGTTACAGCAGGGGTTTATACGAGCAGTACTTC	NA	medium-sized	TRBV6-5	TRBJ2-7
CASSASGTYEQYF	TGTGCCAGCAGCGCTTCAGGGACCTACGAGCAGTACTTC	NA	many	TRBV11-1	TRBJ2-7
CASSGGLGTATNTEAFF	TGTGCCAGCAGCGGCGGTTTGGGAACTGCTACGAACACTGAAGCTTTCTTT	NA	NA	TRBV13	TRBJ1-1
CASSTGDYLRQYF	TGTGCCAGCAGCACCGGGGACTATCTGAGGCAGTACTTC	TRBD2	NA	TRBV28	TRBJ2-7
CSDIKGNGYNQPQHF	TGCAGTGACATCAAGGGGAACGGGTACAATCAGCCCCAGCATTTT	NA	NA	TRBV20-1	TRBJ1-5
CASSERASGSPDTQYF	TGTGCCAGCAGTGAACGGGCTAGCGGGAGCCCAGATACGCAGTATTTT	TRBD2	NA	TRBV6-1	TRBJ2-3
CASSSTGPTEAFF	TGTGCCAGCAGCTCCACAGGGCCCACTGAAGCTTTCTTT	NA	many	TRBV7-9	TRBJ1-1
CASSWGTSTDTQYF	TGTGCCAGCAGTTGGGGGACTAGCACAGATACGCAGTATTTT	NA	many	TRBV27	TRBJ2-3
CASSFSGTGGGGYTF	TGTGCCAGCAGTTTTTCCGGGACAGGGGGGGGGGGCTACACCTTC	TRBD1	many	TRBV27	TRBJ1-2
CASTVGGSSYEQYF	TGTGCCAGCACCGTGGGCGGGAGCTCCTACGAGCAGTACTTC	TRBD2	NA	TRBV9	TRBJ2-7
CAWSGPTDGELFF	TGTGCCTGGAGTGGGCCCACCGACGGGGAGCTGTTTTTT	NA	many	TRBV30	TRBJ2-2